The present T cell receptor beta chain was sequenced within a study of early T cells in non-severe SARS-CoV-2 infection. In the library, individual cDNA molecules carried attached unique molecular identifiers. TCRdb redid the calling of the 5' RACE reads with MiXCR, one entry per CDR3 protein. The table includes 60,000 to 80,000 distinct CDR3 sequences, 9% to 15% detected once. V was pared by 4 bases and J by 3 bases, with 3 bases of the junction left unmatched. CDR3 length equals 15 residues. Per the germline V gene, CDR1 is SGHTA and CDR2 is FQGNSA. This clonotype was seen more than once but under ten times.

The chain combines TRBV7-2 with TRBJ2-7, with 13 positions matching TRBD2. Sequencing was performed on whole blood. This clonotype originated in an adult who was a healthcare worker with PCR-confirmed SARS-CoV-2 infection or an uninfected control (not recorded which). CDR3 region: CASSSRTSGSYEQYF. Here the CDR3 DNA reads TGTGCCAGCAGCTCACGGACTAGCGGGAGCTACGAGCAGTACTTC. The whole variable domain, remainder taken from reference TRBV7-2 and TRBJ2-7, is GAGVSQSPSNKVTEKGKDVELRCDPISGHTALYWYRQSLGQGLEFLIYFQGNSAPDKSGLPSDRFSAERTGGSVSTLTIQRTQQEDSAVYLCASSSRTSGSYEQYFGPGTRLTVT.